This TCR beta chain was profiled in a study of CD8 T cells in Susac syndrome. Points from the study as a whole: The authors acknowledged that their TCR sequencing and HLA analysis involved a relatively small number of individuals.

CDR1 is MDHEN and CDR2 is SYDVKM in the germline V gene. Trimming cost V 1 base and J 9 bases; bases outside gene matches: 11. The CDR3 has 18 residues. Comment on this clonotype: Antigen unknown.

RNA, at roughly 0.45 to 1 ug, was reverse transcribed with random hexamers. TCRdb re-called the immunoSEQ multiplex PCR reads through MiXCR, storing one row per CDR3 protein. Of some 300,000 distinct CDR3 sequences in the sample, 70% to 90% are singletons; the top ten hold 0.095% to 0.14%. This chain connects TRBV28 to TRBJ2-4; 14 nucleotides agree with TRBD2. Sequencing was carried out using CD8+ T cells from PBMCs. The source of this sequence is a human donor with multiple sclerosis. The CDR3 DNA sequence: TGTGCCAGCAGTTTATTGATTGGGACTAGCGGGAGTTTGAGCATTCAGTACTTC. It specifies CASSLLIGTSGSLSIQYF.